What follows are 6 T cell receptor beta chains derived from one specimen sequenced in a study of T cell repertoires in cytomegalovirus infection. The antigens of these receptors remain unknown. One entry per CDR3 protein, called by TCRdb with MiXCR from the reads. The repertoire holds fewer than 900,000 distinct CDR3 sequences, with under 35% as singletons. The sample here was cultured CD8+ T cells from PBMCs, taken from culture after CMV antigen stimulation. These receptors came from a human donor in good health (CMV status not recorded). Some clones in this sample may be carry-over from other donors' samples.

The rearrangement joins TRBV7-6 to TRBJ2-3; D is perhaps TRBD1 (6 bases). The V end was cut by 5 bases, the J end by 0 bases, with 15 bases between. CDR1 and CDR2 from the germline V gene are SGHVS and FNYEAQ. The CDR3 contains 16 residues. DNA of the CDR3: TGTGCCAGCAGCGCTAATTGGGGACATAGCACAGATACGCAGTATTTT. Its translation is CASSANWGHSTDTQYF.

The chain joins TRBV15 to TRBJ1-1; D might be TRBD1 (6 bases). V was trimmed by 3 bases and J by 5 bases, leaving 16 bases between them. The CDR3 covers 15 residues. The V gene's germline CDR1 is LNHNV and CDR2 YYDKDF (reference sequence). The CDR3 is CATSRNRVQVTEAFF. For the CDR3, the DNA is TGTGCCACCAGCAGGAACAGGGTTCAAGTGACTGAAGCTTTCTTT.

J is TRBJ2-5 and V is TRBV15, with D possibly TRBD2 on 5 matching bases. Trimming removed 7 bases from V and 4 bases from J, with 19 bases in between. The CDR3 consists of 15 residues. Germline lookup yields CDR1 LNHNV and CDR2 YYDKDF (reference sequence). The CDR3 DNA is TGTGCCACCACTTCACCTGGGGAGTGGGGAGAGACCCAGTACTTC. This translates into CATTSPGEWGETQYF.

CDR3 loop: CASSLLSGTYEQYF. Here the CDR3 DNA reads TGTGCCAGCAGTTTATTATCAGGGACCTACGAGCAGTACTTC. This chain joins TRBV12-3 or TRBV12-4 and TRBJ2-7, with D perhaps matching TRBD1 (5 bases). The CDR3 is 14 amino acids. V was pared by 2 bases and J by 2 bases, with 10 bases between.

A few counts support this clonotype. The rearrangement uses TRBV10-3 and TRBJ2-1; D possibly corresponds to TRBD2 (6 bases). The V gene lost 8 bases and the J gene lost 1 base, with 15 bases spanning the gap. The germline CDR1 and CDR2 sequences are ENHRY and SYGVKD. The CDR3 loop spans 15 amino acids. In nucleotides, the CDR3 is TGTGCCATCTATCCGGACTACCGATCCTACAATGAGCAGTTCTTC. Translating gives CAIYPDYRSYNEQFF.

This clonotype was seen more than once but under ten times. The chain joins TRBV2 to TRBJ2-1; 7 bases agree with TRBD1. Per the germline V gene, CDR1 is SNHLY and CDR2 is FYNNEI. The CDR3 has 15 residues. V lost 5 bases to trimming and J lost 6 bases; unmatched junction nucleotides: 10. CDR3 nucleotides: TGTGCCAGCAGTAGAGACAGGGATCCCCTCAATGAGCAGTTCTTC. It specifies CASSRDRDPLNEQFF.